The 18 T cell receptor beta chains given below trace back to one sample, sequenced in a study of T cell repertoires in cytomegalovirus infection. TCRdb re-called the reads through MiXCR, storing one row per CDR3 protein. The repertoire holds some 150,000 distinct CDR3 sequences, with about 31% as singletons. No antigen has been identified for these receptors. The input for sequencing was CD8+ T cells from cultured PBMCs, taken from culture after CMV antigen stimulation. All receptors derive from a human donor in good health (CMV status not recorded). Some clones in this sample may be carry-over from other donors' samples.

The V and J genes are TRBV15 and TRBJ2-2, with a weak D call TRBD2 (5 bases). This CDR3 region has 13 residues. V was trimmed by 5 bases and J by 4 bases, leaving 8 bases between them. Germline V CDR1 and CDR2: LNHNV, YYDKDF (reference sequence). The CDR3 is CATSPGLTGELFF. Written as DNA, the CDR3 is TGTGCCACCAGCCCCGGACTCACCGGGGAGCTGTTTTTT.

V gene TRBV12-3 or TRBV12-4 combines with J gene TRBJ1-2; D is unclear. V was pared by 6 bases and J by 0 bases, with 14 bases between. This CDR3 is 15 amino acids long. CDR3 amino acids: CASSLTSTANYGYTF. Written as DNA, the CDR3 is TGTGCCAGCAGCCTCACTTCCACCGCTAACTATGGCTACACCTTC.

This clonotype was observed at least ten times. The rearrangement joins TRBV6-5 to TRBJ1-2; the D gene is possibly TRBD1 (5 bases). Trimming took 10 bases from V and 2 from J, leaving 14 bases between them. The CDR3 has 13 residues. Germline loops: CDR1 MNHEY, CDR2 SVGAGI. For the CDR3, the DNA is TGTGCCACATACGTGGGGGGGAACTATGGCTACACCTTC. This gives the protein CATYVGGNYGYTF.

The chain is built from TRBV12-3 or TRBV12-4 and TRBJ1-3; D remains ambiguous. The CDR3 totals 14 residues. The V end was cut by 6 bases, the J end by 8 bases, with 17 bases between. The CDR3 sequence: CASSLAAGQDTIYF. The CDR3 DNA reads TGTGCCAGCAGCCTGGCAGCCGGGCAGGACACCATATATTTT.

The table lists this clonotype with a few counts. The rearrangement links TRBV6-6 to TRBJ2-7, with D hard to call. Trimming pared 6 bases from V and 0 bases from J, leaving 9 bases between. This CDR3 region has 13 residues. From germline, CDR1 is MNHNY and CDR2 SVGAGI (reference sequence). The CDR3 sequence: CASSVALSYEQYF. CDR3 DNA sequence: TGTGCCAGCAGCGTCGCCCTCTCCTACGAGCAGTACTTC.

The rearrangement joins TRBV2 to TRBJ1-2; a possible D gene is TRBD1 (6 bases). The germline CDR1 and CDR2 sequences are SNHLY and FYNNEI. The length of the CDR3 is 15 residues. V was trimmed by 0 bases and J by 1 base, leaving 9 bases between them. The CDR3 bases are TGTGCCAGCAGTGAAGCCCAGGGGATTAACTATGGCTACACCTTC. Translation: CASSEAQGINYGYTF.

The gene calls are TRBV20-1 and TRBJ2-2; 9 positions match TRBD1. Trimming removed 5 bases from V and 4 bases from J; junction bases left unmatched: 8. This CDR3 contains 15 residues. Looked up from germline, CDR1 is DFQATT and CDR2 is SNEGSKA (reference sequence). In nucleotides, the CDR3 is TGCAGTGCTGGCCCGGGACAGGGCCTCACCGGGGAGCTGTTTTTT. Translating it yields CSAGPGQGLTGELFF.

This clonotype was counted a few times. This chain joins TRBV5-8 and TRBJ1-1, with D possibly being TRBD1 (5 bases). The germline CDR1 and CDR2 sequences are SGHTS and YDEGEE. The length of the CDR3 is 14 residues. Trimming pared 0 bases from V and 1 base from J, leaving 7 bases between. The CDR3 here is CASSLGQRNTEAFF. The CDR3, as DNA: TGTGCCAGCAGCTTGGGACAGCGGAACACTGAAGCTTTCTTT.

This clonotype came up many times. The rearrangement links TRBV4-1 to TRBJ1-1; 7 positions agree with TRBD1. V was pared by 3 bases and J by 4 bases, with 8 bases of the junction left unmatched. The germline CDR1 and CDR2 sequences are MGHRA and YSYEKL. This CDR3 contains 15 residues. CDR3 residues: CASSQSGGKITEAFF. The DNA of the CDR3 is TGCGCCAGCAGCCAGTCAGGGGGTAAGATCACTGAAGCTTTCTTT.

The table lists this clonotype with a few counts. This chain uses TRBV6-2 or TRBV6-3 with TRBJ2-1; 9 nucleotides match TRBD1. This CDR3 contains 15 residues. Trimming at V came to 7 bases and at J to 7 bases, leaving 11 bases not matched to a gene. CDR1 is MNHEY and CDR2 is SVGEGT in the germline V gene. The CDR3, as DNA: TGTGCCAGCAAATGGGAACAGGGGGCAAAGAATGAGCAGTTCTTC. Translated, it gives CASKWEQGAKNEQFF.

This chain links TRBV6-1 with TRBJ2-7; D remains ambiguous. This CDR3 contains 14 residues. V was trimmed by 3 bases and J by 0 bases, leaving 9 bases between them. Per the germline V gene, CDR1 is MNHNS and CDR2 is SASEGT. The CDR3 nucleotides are TGTGCCAGCAGTGACGGCCCCGTCTCCTACGAGCAGTACTTC. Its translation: CASSDGPVSYEQYF.

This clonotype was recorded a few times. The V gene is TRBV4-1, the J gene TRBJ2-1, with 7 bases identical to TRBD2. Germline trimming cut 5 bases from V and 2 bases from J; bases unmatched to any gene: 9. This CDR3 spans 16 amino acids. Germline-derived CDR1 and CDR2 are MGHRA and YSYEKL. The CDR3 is CASSELAEATYNEQFF. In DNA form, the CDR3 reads TGCGCCAGCAGCGAGCTAGCGGAGGCGACCTACAATGAGCAGTTCTTC.

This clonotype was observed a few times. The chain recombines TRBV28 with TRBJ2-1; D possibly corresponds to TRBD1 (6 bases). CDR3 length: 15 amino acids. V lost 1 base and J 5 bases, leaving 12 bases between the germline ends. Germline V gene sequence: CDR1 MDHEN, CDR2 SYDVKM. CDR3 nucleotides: TGTGCCAGCAGTTTATTAGGGACACACGACAATGAGCAGTTCTTC. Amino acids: CASSLLGTHDNEQFF.

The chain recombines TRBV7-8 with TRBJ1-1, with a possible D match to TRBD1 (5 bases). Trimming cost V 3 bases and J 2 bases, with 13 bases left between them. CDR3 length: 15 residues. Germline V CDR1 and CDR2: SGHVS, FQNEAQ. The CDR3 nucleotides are TGTGCCAGCAGCTTTGGCAGGGCGATCAACACTGAAGCTTTCTTT. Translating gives CASSFGRAINTEAFF.

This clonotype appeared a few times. This chain's CDR3 is CASSLYGDLNTGELFF. Written as DNA, the CDR3 is TGTGCCAGCAGCTTATATGGGGACCTGAACACCGGGGAGCTGTTTTTT. The chain joins TRBV7-8 to TRBJ2-2; TRBD1 or TRBD2 may be the D gene (5 bases each). CDR1 is SGHVS and CDR2 is FQNEAQ in the germline V gene. This CDR3 is built from 16 residues. V was pared by 2 bases and J by 1 base, with 11 bases between.

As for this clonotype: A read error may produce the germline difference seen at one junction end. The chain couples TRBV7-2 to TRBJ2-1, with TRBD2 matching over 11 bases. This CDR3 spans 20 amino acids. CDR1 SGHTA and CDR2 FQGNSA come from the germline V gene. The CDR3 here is CASSLTTPSGGIFGYNEQSF. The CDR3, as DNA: TGTGCCAGCAGCCTGACCACGCCTAGCGGGGGGATCTTCGGTTACAATGAGCAGTCCTTC.

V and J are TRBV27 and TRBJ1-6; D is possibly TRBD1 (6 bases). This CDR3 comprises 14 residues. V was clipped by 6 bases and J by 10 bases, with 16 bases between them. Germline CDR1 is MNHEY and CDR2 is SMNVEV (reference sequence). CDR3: CASSARGVGSPLHF. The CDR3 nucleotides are TGTGCCAGCAGCGCTAGGGGGGTGGGGTCACCCCTCCACTTT.

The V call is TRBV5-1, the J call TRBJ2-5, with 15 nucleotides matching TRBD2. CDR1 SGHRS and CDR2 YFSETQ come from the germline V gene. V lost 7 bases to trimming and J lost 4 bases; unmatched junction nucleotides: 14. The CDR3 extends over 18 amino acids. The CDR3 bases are TGCGCCAGCCTGCCGGGGACTAGCGGGGGGAGGAATTCAGAGACCCAGTACTTC. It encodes CASLPGTSGGRNSETQYF.